What follows are 27 T cell receptor beta chains derived from one specimen sequenced in a study of blood T cells in healthy people across ages. A second PCR, run for about 6 to 11 cycles, used a sample-barcoded 5' primer plus a J-beta primer mix. TCRdb independently ran MiXCR on the 5' RACE reads; one entry per CDR3 protein. In the table there are nearly 1 million distinct CDR3 sequences, just over 50% of which are singletons. Input material: blood. These TCRs come from a woman aged 55-75 years in good health.

The chain links TRBV7-2 to TRBJ2-1, with 7 positions matching TRBD1. The V segment lost 4 bases and the J segment 3 bases; nucleotides outside the gene matches: 6. The V gene's germline CDR1 is SGHTA and CDR2 FQGNSA. CDR3 length: 15 amino acids. Here the CDR3 DNA reads TGTGCCAGCAGCTCCCGACAGGGCATCTACAATGAGCAGTTCTTC. This encodes CASSSRQGIYNEQFF.

This clonotype was found a few times. The chain couples TRBV29-1 to TRBJ2-7; D is perhaps TRBD2 (6 bases). The CDR3 is 13 amino acids. Trimming took off 7 bases at V and 3 bases at J, with 16 bases between the two ends. Germline CDR1 SQVTM, CDR2 ANQGSEA. The CDR3 nucleotides are TGCAGCGCCTCGTTTAGCGGAAACTACGAGCAGTACTTC. Residues: CSASFSGNYEQYF.

The sample holds a few counts of this clonotype. The J gene is TRBJ2-7, the V gene TRBV4-2; D uncertain. The CDR3 covers 15 residues. Germline V CDR1 and CDR2: LGHNA, YNFKEQ. The ends were cut back, 1 base at V and 2 bases at J, with 12 bases in the middle. CDR3 sequence reads: CASSQAPGLAYEQYF. CDR3 DNA sequence: TGTGCCAGCAGCCAAGCCCCGGGTTTAGCCTACGAGCAGTACTTC.

V and J are TRBV3-1 and TRBJ2-3; no firm D call. Germline V gives CDR1 LGHDT, CDR2 YNNKEL (reference sequence). CDR3 length: 15 residues. The V gene lost 0 bases and the J gene lost 1 base, with 8 bases spanning the gap. CDR3 amino acids: CASSQDLARTDTQYF. Written as DNA, the CDR3 is TGTGCCAGCAGCCAAGATTTGGCCCGCACAGATACGCAGTATTTT.

The table lists this clonotype with many counts. This sequence joins TRBV29-1 and TRBJ2-3, with 7 bases that match TRBD2. Trimming removed 4 bases from V and 4 bases from J; junction bases left unmatched: 8. Germline CDR1 reads SQVTM; CDR2 reads ANQGSEA. The CDR3 spans 14 residues. The CDR3 is CSVGSGPGADTQYF. The CDR3 bases are TGCAGCGTTGGTAGCGGGCCCGGGGCAGATACGCAGTATTTT.

V gene TRBV14 combines with J gene TRBJ2-1, with 8 bases aligning to TRBD1. The CDR3 contains 16 residues. Germline CDR1 is SGHDN and CDR2 is FVKESK. The V segment lost 5 bases and the J segment 4 bases; nucleotides outside the gene matches: 10. For the CDR3, the DNA is TGTGCCAGCAGCGCAACCCAGGGGGCTGCTTACAATGAGCAGTTCTTC. Translated, it gives CASSATQGAAYNEQFF.

There are a few counts of this clonotype. The chain uses TRBV27 and TRBJ2-1; D not certain. The germline V and J ends were trimmed by 5 bases and 0 bases, with 14 bases remaining between them. CDR3 length equals 16 residues. Germline CDR1 and CDR2: MNHEY and SMNVEV (reference sequence). In DNA form, the CDR3 reads TGTGCCAGCAGTCCACTGCTGCGAAGCTCCTACAATGAGCAGTTCTTC. It translates to CASSPLLRSSYNEQFF.

The V and J genes are TRBV13 and TRBJ2-4; 8 nucleotides align to TRBD2. Gene TRBJ2-7 matches the end of the DNA better, so the J call may be wrong. This CDR3 is built from 12 residues. CDR1 is PRHDT, CDR2 FYEKMQ, per germline (reference sequence). The CDR3 DNA is TGTGCCAGCAGCCAGCGGGGGCGCGAGCAGTACTTC. Its protein is CASSQRGREQYF.

The rearrangement links TRBV29-1 to TRBJ2-3, with 7 bases that match TRBD1. The CDR3 extends over 12 amino acids. Germline assignment: CDR1 SQVTM and CDR2 ANQGSEA. V trimming: 4 bases; J trimming: 6 bases; junction bases outside the gene matches: 4. CDR3 loop: CSVGLTGDTQYF. The CDR3 DNA is TGCAGCGTTGGATTGACAGGGGATACGCAGTATTTT.

This rearrangement joins TRBV4-1 to TRBJ2-3, with 10 bases identical to TRBD2. V dropped 0 bases and J dropped 6; count of bases not matched to a gene: 9. CDR1 and CDR2 from the germline V gene are MGHRA and YSYEKL. The CDR3 length is 17 residues. The CDR3: CASSQERASGSGDTQYF. In nucleotides, the CDR3 is TGCGCCAGCAGCCAAGAGAGGGCTAGCGGGAGTGGGGATACGCAGTATTTT.

The genes are TRBV4-1 and TRBJ1-2, with TRBD1 matching over 7 bases. Germline-derived CDR1 and CDR2 are MGHRA and YSYEKL. The CDR3 extends over 16 amino acids. Trimming took 2 bases from V and 2 from J; bases not matched to a gene: 8. The CDR3 DNA reads as TGCGCCAGCAGCCAACCCCGACAGGGACGGAACTATGGCTACACCTTC. The encoded protein is CASSQPRQGRNYGYTF.

The chain uses TRBV7-2 and TRBJ1-4, with unresolved D. The V end was cut by 5 bases, the J end by 4 bases, with 11 bases between. The CDR3 extends over 14 amino acids. Per the germline V gene, CDR1 is SGHTA and CDR2 is FQGNSA. CDR3 protein: CASSRRQSNEKLFF. The DNA for the CDR3 is TGTGCCAGCAGCCGTCGGCAGAGTAATGAAAAACTGTTTTTT.

The chain employs TRBV27 and TRBJ1-5, with 7 nucleotides matching TRBD1. The CDR3 spans 14 residues. The junction had 8 bases not matched to a gene; V was cut back by 5 bases and J by 7 bases. Germline CDR1 and CDR2: MNHEY and SMNVEV (reference sequence). In DNA form, the CDR3 reads TGTGCCAGCAGTGTCAAAACAGGGGACCAGCCCCAGCATTTT. Translation: CASSVKTGDQPQHF.

This sequence joins TRBV10-1 and TRBJ1-1, with 9 positions matching TRBD1. CDR1 WNHNN and CDR2 SYGVQD come from the germline V gene (reference sequence). The CDR3 covers 13 residues. J gave up 6 bases and V 5 bases, and 4 bases lay outside the gene matches. CDR3 amino acids: CASSWDRVAEAFF. CDR3 in DNA: TGCGCCAGCAGTTGGGACAGGGTCGCTGAAGCTTTCTTT.

The J gene is TRBJ2-7, the V gene TRBV5-1, with 11 nucleotides matching TRBD1. There are 14 residues in the CDR3. Germline trimming cut 3 bases from V and 5 bases from J; bases unmatched to any gene: 4. The germline CDR1 and CDR2 sequences are SGHRS and YFSETQ. The CDR3 region has the DNA TGCGCCAGCAGCTCCGGACAGGGGGCTAACGAGCAGTACTTC. As protein: CASSSGQGANEQYF.

This rearrangement joins TRBV7-2 to TRBJ2-7, with D possibly being TRBD1 (6 bases). The germline V and J ends were trimmed by 4 bases and 4 bases, with 11 bases remaining between them. Per the germline V gene, CDR1 is SGHTA and CDR2 is FQGNSA. This CDR3 comprises 13 residues. The CDR3 protein is CASSCQRGYEQYF. CDR3 coding DNA: TGTGCCAGCAGCTGTCAGAGGGGGTACGAGCAGTACTTC.

This chain links TRBV20-1 with TRBJ2-5; D ambiguous. Trimming removed 2 bases at V and 11 bases at J, with 18 bases between. Germline V CDR1 and CDR2: DFQATT, SNEGSKA (reference sequence). The CDR3 extends over 13 amino acids. Written as DNA, the CDR3 is TGCAGTGCTAGAAACCAGGTCATAAATGAGCAGTACTTC. This translates into CSARNQVINEQYF.

This chain uses TRBV7-9 with TRBJ2-1; D possibly uses TRBD1 or TRBD2 (7 bases each). Germline assignment: CDR1 SEHNR and CDR2 FQNEAQ (reference sequence). V was trimmed by 5 bases and J by 4 bases, leaving 18 bases between them. This CDR3 region has 16 residues. The CDR3 spells CASSGGQRDSYNEQFF. Here the CDR3 DNA reads TGTGCCAGCAGCGGGGGACAGCGGGATTCTTACAATGAGCAGTTCTTC.

V usage is TRBV3-1 and J usage is TRBJ2-7; 11 positions match TRBD1. Germline V gene lookup returns CDR1 LGHDT and CDR2 YNNKEL (reference sequence). After removal of 1 base from V and 2 bases from J, the junction contained 10 bases not matched to a gene. CDR3 length: 18 residues. The CDR3, as DNA: TGTGCCAGCAGCCAAGCCGGGACAGGGGGGACTAGGACCTACGAGCAGTACTTC. It translates to CASSQAGTGGTRTYEQYF.

The chain recombines TRBV6-1 with TRBJ1-5; 7 positions match TRBD1. Germline CDR1 and CDR2: MNHNS and SASEGT. The junction had 5 bases not matched to a gene; V was cut back by 7 bases and J by 5 bases. This CDR3 spans 13 amino acids. CDR3 DNA: TGTGCCAGCACGGACAGGCCCGATCAGCCCCAGCATTTT. It yields the protein CASTDRPDQPQHF.

The J gene is TRBJ2-1, the V gene TRBV28; no definite D call. The CDR3 consists of 12 residues. Per germline, CDR1 MDHEN and CDR2 SYDVKM. Trimming took 4 bases from V and 9 from J, leaving 10 bases between them. For the CDR3, the DNA is TGTGCCAGCAGTTCCACTATCCGTGAGCAGTTCTTC. Translating it yields CASSSTIREQFF.

This clonotype came up a few times. The chain carries TRBV12-3 or TRBV12-4 and TRBJ2-7, with D perhaps TRBD2 (6 bases). V lost 8 bases, J lost 0 bases, and 20 bases lay in between. The length of the CDR3 is 16 residues. The CDR3 spells CASGPSSGVTSYEQYF. Written as DNA, the CDR3 is TGTGCCAGCGGACCATCTTCGGGAGTTACCTCCTACGAGCAGTACTTC.

The V gene is TRBV24-1, the J gene TRBJ1-2; no reliable D call. The ends were cut back, 3 bases at V and 2 bases at J, with 18 bases in the middle. CDR1 is KGHDR and CDR2 is SFDVKD in the germline V gene. The CDR3 has 17 amino acids. CDR3 nucleotide sequence: TGTGCCACCAGTGATACACCGACGCTCCGGCAAAACTATGGCTACACCTTC. Translating gives CATSDTPTLRQNYGYTF.

This clonotype was picked up a small number of times. The chain carries TRBV20-1 and TRBJ2-1; 7 bases fit TRBD2. The ends lost 6 bases at V and 3 bases at J; junction bases unmatched: 5. The CDR3 runs 13 residues. The germline V gene has CDR1 DFQATT and CDR2 SNEGSKA (reference sequence). CDR3 loop: CSARPSGYNEQFF. The CDR3, as DNA: TGCAGTGCCCGGCCTAGCGGCTACAATGAGCAGTTCTTC.

The chain uses TRBV27 and TRBJ2-7; TRBD2 matches at 9 bases. Per germline, CDR1 MNHEY and CDR2 SMNVEV (reference sequence). V shed 6 bases and J 3 bases; nucleotides not matched to a gene: 9. The CDR3 length is 15 residues. CDR3 protein: CASRPSGRPVYEQYF. In DNA, the CDR3 is TGTGCCAGCAGACCGAGCGGGAGGCCGGTCTACGAGCAGTACTTC.

The CDR3 is CSAEPGQGAADTQYF. CDR3 bases: TGCAGTGCCGAACCCGGACAGGGGGCGGCAGATACGCAGTATTTT. The rearrangement uses TRBV20-1 and TRBJ2-3; 11 bases are a match to TRBD1. Germline lookup yields CDR1 DFQATT and CDR2 SNEGSKA (reference sequence). The CDR3 spans 15 residues. With V trimmed by 6 bases and J by 4 bases, 9 bases remained unmatched.

V gene TRBV7-9 combines with J gene TRBJ2-7; TRBD1 aligns across 9 bases. Germline values: CDR1 SEHNR, CDR2 FQNEAQ (reference sequence). CDR3 size: 13 residues. V lost 11 bases and J lost 4; bases outside the gene matches: 9. Written as DNA, the CDR3 is TGTGCCTATGAGGAGGGACAGGGTTACGAGCAGTACTTC. Its translation: CAYEEGQGYEQYF.